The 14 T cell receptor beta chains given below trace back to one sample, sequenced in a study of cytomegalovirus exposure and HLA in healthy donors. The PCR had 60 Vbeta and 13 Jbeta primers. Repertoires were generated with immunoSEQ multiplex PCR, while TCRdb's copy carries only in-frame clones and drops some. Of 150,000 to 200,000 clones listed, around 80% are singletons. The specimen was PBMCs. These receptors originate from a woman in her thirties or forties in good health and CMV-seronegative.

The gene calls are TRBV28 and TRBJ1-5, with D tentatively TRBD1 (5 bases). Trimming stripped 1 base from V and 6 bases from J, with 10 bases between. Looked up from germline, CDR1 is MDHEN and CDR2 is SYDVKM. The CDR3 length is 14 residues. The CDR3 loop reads CASSLFQGSQPQHF. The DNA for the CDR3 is TGTGCCAGCAGTTTATTTCAGGGTAGTCAGCCCCAGCATTTT.

The CDR3 DNA sequence: TGTGCCAGCAGCGCCGCGGGTATGAACACTGAAGCTTTCTTT. Amino acid sequence: CASSAAGMNTEAFF. V and J are TRBV7-3 and TRBJ1-1; D gene ambiguous. CDR1 SGHTA and CDR2 FQGTGA come from the germline V gene. The CDR3 is 14 amino acids. V was cut by 5 bases and J by 0 bases, with 10 bases left in between.

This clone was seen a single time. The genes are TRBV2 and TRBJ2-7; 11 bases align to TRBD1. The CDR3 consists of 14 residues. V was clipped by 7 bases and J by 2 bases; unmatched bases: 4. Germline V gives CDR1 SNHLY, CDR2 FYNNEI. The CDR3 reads CASKGDRGTYEQYF. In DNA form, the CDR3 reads TGTGCCAGCAAAGGGGACAGGGGGACCTACGAGCAGTACTTC.

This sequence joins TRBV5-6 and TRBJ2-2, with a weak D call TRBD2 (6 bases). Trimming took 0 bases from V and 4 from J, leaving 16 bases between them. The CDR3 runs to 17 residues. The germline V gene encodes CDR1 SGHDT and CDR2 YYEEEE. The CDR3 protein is CASSLAAGTFGTGELFF. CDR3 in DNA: TGTGCCAGCAGCTTGGCTGCCGGGACTTTTGGCACCGGGGAGCTGTTTTTT.

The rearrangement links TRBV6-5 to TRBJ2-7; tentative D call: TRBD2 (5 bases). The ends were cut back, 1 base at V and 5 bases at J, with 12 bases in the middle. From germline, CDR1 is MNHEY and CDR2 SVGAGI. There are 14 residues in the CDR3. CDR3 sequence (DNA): TGTGCCAGCAGTTACTGGACGGGGTCTGACGAGCAGTACTTC. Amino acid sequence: CASSYWTGSDEQYF.

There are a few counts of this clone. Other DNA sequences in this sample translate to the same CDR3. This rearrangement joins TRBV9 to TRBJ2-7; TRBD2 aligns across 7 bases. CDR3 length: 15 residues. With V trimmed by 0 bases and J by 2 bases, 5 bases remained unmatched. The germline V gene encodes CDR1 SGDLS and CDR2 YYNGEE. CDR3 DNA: TGTGCCAGCAGCGTAGTGGCTAGCGGACCCTACGAGCAGTACTTC. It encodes CASSVVASGPYEQYF. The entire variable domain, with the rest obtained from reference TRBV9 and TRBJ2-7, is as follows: DSGVTQTPKHLITATGQRVTLRCSPRSGDLSVYWYQQSLDQGLQFLIQYYNGEERAKGNILERFSAQQFPDLHSELNLSSLELGDSALYFCASSVVASGPYEQYFGPGTRLTVT.

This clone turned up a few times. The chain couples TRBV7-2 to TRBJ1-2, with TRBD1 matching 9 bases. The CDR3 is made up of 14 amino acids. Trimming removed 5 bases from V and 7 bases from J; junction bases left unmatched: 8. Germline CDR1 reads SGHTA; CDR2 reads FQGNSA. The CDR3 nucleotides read TGTGCCAGCAGCCCCGGACAGGGGCCGAGTGGCTACACCTTC. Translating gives CASSPGQGPSGYTF. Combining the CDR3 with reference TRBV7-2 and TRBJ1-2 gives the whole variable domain GAGVSQSPSNKVTEKGKDVELRCDPISGHTALYWYRQSLGQGLEFLIYFQGNSAPDKSGLPSDRFSAERTGGSVSTLTIQRTQQEDSAVYLCASSPGQGPSGYTFGSGTRLTVV.

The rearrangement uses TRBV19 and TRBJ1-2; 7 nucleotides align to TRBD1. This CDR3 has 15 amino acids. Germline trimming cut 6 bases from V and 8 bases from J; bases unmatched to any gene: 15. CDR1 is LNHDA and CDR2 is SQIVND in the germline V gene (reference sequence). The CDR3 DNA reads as TGTGCCAGTAGACTGCCCCGACAGGGTTCATCGGGCTACACCTTC. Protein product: CASRLPRQGSSGYTF.

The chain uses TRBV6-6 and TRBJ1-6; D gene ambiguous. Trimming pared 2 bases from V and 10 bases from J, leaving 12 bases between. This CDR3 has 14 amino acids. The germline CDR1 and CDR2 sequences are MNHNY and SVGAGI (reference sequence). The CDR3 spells CASSYGQAKSPLHF. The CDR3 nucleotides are TGTGCCAGCAGTTACGGGCAGGCGAAGTCACCCCTCCACTTT.

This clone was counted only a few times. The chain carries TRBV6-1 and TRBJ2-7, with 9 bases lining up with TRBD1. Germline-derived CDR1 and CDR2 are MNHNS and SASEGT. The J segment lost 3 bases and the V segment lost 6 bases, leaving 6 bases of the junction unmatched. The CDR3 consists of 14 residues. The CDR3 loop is CASSLGQGIYEQYF. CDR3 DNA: TGTGCCAGCAGCCTCGGACAGGGGATCTACGAGCAGTACTTC.

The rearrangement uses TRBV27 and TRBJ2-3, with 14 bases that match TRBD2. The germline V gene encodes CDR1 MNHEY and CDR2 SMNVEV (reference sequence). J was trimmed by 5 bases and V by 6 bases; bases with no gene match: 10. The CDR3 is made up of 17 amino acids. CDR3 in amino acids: CASSLLTSGGAGDTQYF. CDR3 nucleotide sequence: TGTGCCAGCAGCCTACTGACTAGCGGGGGGGCAGGAGATACGCAGTATTTT.

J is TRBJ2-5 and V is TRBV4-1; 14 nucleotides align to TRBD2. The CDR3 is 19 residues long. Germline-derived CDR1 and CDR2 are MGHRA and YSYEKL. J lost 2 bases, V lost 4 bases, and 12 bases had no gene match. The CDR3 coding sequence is TGCGCCAGCAGCCTCGGGACTAGCGGGGGCCCATCCATACAAGAGACCCAGTACTTC. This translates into CASSLGTSGGPSIQETQYF.

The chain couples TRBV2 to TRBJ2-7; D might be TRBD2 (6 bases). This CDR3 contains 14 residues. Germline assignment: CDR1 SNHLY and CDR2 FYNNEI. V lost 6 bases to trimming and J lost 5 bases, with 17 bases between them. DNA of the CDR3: TGTGCCAGCAGGGGGGATGTCTGGGGGGACGAGCAGTACTTC. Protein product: CASRGDVWGDEQYF.

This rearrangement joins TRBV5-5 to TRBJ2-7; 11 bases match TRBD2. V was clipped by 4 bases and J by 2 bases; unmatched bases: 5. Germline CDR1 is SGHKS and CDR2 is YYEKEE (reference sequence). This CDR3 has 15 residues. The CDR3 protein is CASSIGTSGTYEQYF. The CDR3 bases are TGTGCCAGCAGCATCGGGACTAGCGGAACCTACGAGCAGTACTTC.